The 8 T cell receptor beta chains reported below all come from one sample, sequenced in a study of T cell repertoires in cytomegalovirus infection. One entry per CDR3 protein, called by TCRdb with MiXCR from the reads. The sample contains 140,000 to 150,000 distinct CDR3 sequences, about 31% of which appear only once. These TCRs' antigens remain unknown. The sequences come from CD8+ T cells from cultured PBMCs, collected from culture after CMV antigen stimulation. Source of these receptors: a human donor in good health (CMV status not recorded). Some clones in this sample may be carry-over from other donors' samples.

The chain carries TRBV20-1 and TRBJ1-5, with D perhaps matching TRBD1 (5 bases). Germline V gene data show CDR1 as DFQATT and CDR2 as SNEGSKA (reference sequence). Trimming left V 4 bases short and J 5 bases short, with 15 bases between. The length of the CDR3 is 14 residues. CDR3 coding DNA: TGCAGTGCTAACCCTTCAGGGAGTTATCAGCCCCAGCATTTT. It encodes CSANPSGSYQPQHF.

V is TRBV9 and J is TRBJ2-7; 7 bases map to TRBD2. CDR1 and CDR2 (germline): SGDLS, YYNGEE. V shed 4 bases, J shed 2 bases, and the junction held 9 bases outside the gene matches. CDR3 length: 15 residues. The CDR3 protein is CASSPSGGSTYEQYF. The CDR3, as DNA: TGTGCCAGCAGCCCCTCCGGGGGGTCTACCTACGAGCAGTACTTC. Full variable domain (missing parts from reference TRBV9 and TRBJ2-7): DSGVTQTPKHLITATGQRVTLRCSPRSGDLSVYWYQQSLDQGLQFLIQYYNGEERAKGNILERFSAQQFPDLHSELNLSSLELGDSALYFCASSPSGGSTYEQYFGPGTRLTVT.

This chain links TRBV7-9 with TRBJ1-2; D unclear. The V and J ends lost 5 bases and 4 bases respectively, with 8 bases between them. This CDR3 is built from 12 residues. Germline CDR1 is SEHNR and CDR2 is FQNEAQ (reference sequence). CDR3 in amino acids: CASSRGLYGYTF. The CDR3 DNA reads as TGTGCCAGCAGCCGTGGGCTCTATGGCTACACCTTC.

With regard to this clonotype: A much larger clone differs from this one at a single base, so this may be a read error. The chain is built from TRBV20-1 and TRBJ2-2, with 8 bases that match TRBD1. CDR1 and CDR2 from the germline V gene are DFQATT and SNEGSKA (reference sequence). The CDR3 covers 14 residues. Written as DNA, the CDR3 is TGCAGTGCTAGTCCAGGGGGCTACACCGGGGAGCTGTCTTTT. It codes for CSASPGGYTGELSF.

This chain uses TRBV3-1 with TRBJ2-3, with 7 nucleotides matching TRBD1. Germline V CDR1 and CDR2: LGHDT, YNNKEL (reference sequence). Trimming cost V 5 bases and J 1 base; bases outside gene matches: 6. This CDR3 has 15 residues. CDR3 DNA sequence: TGTGCCAGCAGCTCCGGGACAGTCGGCACAGATACGCAGTATTTT. This sequence encodes CASSSGTVGTDTQYF.

This clonotype was seen a handful of times. This sequence joins TRBV15 and TRBJ2-1, with 8 positions matching TRBD1. V was clipped by 3 bases and J by 5 bases; unmatched bases: 12. Germline V CDR1 and CDR2: LNHNV, YYDKDF (reference sequence). The CDR3 has 17 amino acids. The DNA of the CDR3 is TGTGCCACCAGCAGTATCGCCGACAGGGGCCTCCACAATGAGCAGTTCTTC. Its translation is CATSSIADRGLHNEQFF.

There are a few counts of this clonotype. This chain links TRBV4-1 with TRBJ2-1, with D possibly being TRBD1 or TRBD2 (5 bases each). Trimming took 3 bases from V and 8 from J, leaving 11 bases between them. CDR3 length: 13 amino acids. Germline V lookup: CDR1 MGHRA, CDR2 YSYEKL. Here the CDR3 DNA reads TGCGCCAGCAGCCAGTCGGTGGGGGATGAGCAGTTCTTC. Residues: CASSQSVGDEQFF.

This chain links TRBV12-3 or TRBV12-4 with TRBJ2-3, with D possibly being TRBD1 or TRBD2 (7 bases each). Trimming removed 6 bases from V and 4 bases from J, with 17 bases in between. The CDR3 runs 15 residues. The CDR3 reads CASSPGGGPADTQYF. The CDR3 nucleotides are TGTGCCAGCAGCCCAGGGGGGGGGCCCGCAGATACGCAGTATTTT.